This T cell receptor (beta chain) comes out of a study of T cell repertoires in cytomegalovirus infection (dated by TCRdb to about 2019). With regard to the full study: Alongside well-studied HLA-B-restricted epitopes, the peptide stimulations were aimed at recently identified HLA-C-restricted CMV epitopes, whose presentation resists viral immunomodulation. Donor HLA type was relevant to the analysis, as public TCR beta signatures indicated carriage of CMV infection together with the matching HLA type. What the authors observed across the whole study: The ex vivo response was dominated by HLA-C-restricted CMV-specific TCR beta clonotypes, which also provided the single most frequent clonotype in two of eight donors. In both this cohort and an independent cohort of some 370 donors, the cumulative frequency of public TCR beta family members distinguished carriers of CMV infection plus the relevant HLA type.

The intended sense of this specimen's treatment or condition label: in vitro stimulation with specific CMV peptide epitopes to enrich CMV-specific T cells. The germline V end is reduced by 1 base and the J end by 8 bases; junction bases left unmatched: 5. The germline V gene specifies SGHAT as CDR1 and FQNNGV as CDR2. The CDR3, cysteine through phenylalanine, is 14 amino acids long. The CDR3 DNA has 42 bases and is translated from base 1. These reads were obtained on an Illumina HiSeq 1500. In-frame beta chains were kept once TCRdb had trimmed the public reads at Q25 with fastp and called clones with MiXCR. Every distinct CDR3 protein forms one entry, paired with its most common genes and DNA. In this sample the table shows about half a million distinct CDR3 sequences, around a third of which occur a single time. 15% to 20% of the sample goes to the ten largest clones. This clonotype was counted ten times or more. What antigen it recognizes has not been identified. No base quality information exists; no much larger clone differs at one position.

The sequenced sample was cultured PBMCs, obtained from culture after CMV antigen stimulation. This clonotype originated in a human donor in good health (CMV status not recorded). Some clones in this sample may be carry-over from other donors' samples. Recombination joined TRBV11-2 with TRBJ1-2; 9 junctional bases match TRBD1. CDR3 protein: CASSLGRTGVGYTF. The DNA sequence follows: TGTGCCAGCAGCTTAGGCCGGACAGGGGTCGGCTACACCTTC.